This T cell receptor (beta chain) was captured in a study of PD-1 blockade in classical Hodgkin lymphoma. General study points: Compared with healthy donors, newly diagnosed patients reportedly showed lower baseline TCR diversity. The diversity seen at baseline in complete responders resembled that of newly diagnosed patients.

The table came from immunoSEQ multiplex PCR; TCRdb's copy has only in-frame clones and leaves some out. The sample holds approximately 20,000 clones, 70% to 90% seen once. Worth noting for this clone: Antigen specificity is unknown.

Regarding time point: cycle 4 day 1 (C4D1), after about 6 weeks of nivolumab. Every patient was affected by relapse after autologous stem cell transplantation, while exposure to brentuximab vedotin was not uniform. The sequencing used peripheral blood mononuclear cells (PBMCs), collected before the fourth cycle of nivolumab. The source is a human donor with classical Hodgkin lymphoma.

CDR3 in DNA: TGTGCCAGCAGCCCCCTTAGCGGGTACAATGAGCAGTTCTTC. This sequence encodes CASSPLSGYNEQFF. The chain joins TRBV7-9 to TRBJ2-1; 7 bases align to TRBD2. The V and J ends lost 5 bases and 4 bases, in that order; junction bases with no gene match: 5. Germline CDR1 and CDR2: SEHNR and FQNEAQ (reference sequence). The CDR3 has 14 residues.